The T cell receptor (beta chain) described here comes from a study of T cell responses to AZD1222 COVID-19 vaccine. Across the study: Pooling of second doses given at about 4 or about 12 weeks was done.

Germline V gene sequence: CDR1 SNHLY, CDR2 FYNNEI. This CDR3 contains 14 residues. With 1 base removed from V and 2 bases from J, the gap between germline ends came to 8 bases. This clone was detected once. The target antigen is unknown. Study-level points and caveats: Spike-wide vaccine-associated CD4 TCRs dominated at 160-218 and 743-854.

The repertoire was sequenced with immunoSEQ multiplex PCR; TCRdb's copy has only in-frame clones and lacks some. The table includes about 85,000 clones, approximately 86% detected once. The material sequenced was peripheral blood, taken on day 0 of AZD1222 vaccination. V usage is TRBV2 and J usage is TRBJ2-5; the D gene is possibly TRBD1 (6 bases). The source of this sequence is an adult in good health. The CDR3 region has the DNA TGTGCCAGCAGTGAAGGGACAGCTCAAGAGACCCAGTACTTC. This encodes CASSEGTAQETQYF.